This TCR beta chain was found in a study of T-cell reconstitution after alpha-beta-depleted transplantation in children. The CDR3 length is 13 residues. V dropped 4 bases and J dropped 7 bases, with 16 bases sitting between them. CDR1 is SQVTM and CDR2 is ANQGSEA in the germline V gene. Unique molecular identifiers were built into the TCRbeta library. TCRdb reanalysed the PCR reads using MiXCR and keeps one entry per CDR3 protein. The sample contains hundreds of thousands of distinct CDR3 sequences, over 15% of which appear only once. Comment on this clonotype: This could be a read error, since a much larger clone is one nucleotide away.

The sequence came from a human donor who donated a stem cell graft to a child with acute myeloid leukemia. This chain connects TRBV29-1 to TRBJ1-2; D gene ambiguous. The specimen comprised PBMCs from the stem cell graft donor, sampled from the stem cell graft. The CDR3 here is CSVVELGSCGYTF. Here the CDR3 DNA reads TGCAGCGTTGTGGAGCTAGGATCCTGTGGCTACACCTTC.